A selection of T cell receptor beta chains follows, all from one sample in a study of shared clonotypes between healthy human individuals. Only in-frame clones appear in the TCRdb table, and some are missing; sequencing was by immunoSEQ multiplex PCR. Of millions of clones listed, around 93% are singletons. The sequenced sample consisted of naive CD8+ T cells from PBMCs. Every receptor here comes from a man between 18 and 35 years old in good health. Some clones in this sample may be carry-over from other donors' samples. The CDR3 runs from the conserved cysteine through the conserved F or W. D genes are given only for firm matches. Size is omitted from some rows. Given values are once, few, many or a class for expanded clones.

d_gene	abundance	v_gene	j_gene	CDR3nt	CDR3aa
TRBD2	once	TRBV7-6	TRBJ2-3	TGTGCCAGCAGCTTTACTCGACCGGACAACCTAGCGGACACAGATACGCAGTATTTT	CASSFTRPDNLADTDTQYF
NA	NA	TRBV11-2	TRBJ2-1	TGTGCCAGCAGCTTAGTGGGGCGGGAGCAGTTCTTC	CASSLVGREQFF
NA	NA	TRBV6-1	TRBJ2-7	TGTGCCAGCAGTGAAGTCAAACAGTCCCTCGAGCAGTACTTC	CASSEVKQSLEQYF
NA	NA	TRBV13	TRBJ1-1	TGTGCCAGCAGCTTAGCCGGAGGAGGAGTCACTGAAGCTTTCTTT	CASSLAGGGVTEAFF
NA	NA	TRBV29-1	TRBJ2-1	TGCAGCACATTAGAGGGGACATCCCTCTACAATGAGCAGTTCTTC	CSTLEGTSLYNEQFF
NA	NA	TRBV9	TRBJ1-4	TGTGCCAGCACCCATTGGGGGAGGGGTGAAAAACTGTTTTTT	CASTHWGRGEKLFF
NA	NA	TRBV7-9	TRBJ2-1	TGTGCCAGCAGCTTTGGCGACAATGAGCAGTTCTTC	CASSFGDNEQFF
NA	NA	TRBV19	TRBJ2-1	TGTGCCACCCTTGGGCAGGTTCGAAATGAGCAGTTCTTC	CATLGQVRNEQFF
TRBD1	once	TRBV27	TRBJ2-5	TGTGCCAGCAGTTTAGGTCCAGGGGGCCAAGAGACCCAGTACTTC	CASSLGPGGQETQYF
NA	NA	TRBV19	TRBJ2-1	TGTGCCAGTAGTATGGACTCTTATATGGGTGAGCAGTTCTTC	CASSMDSYMGEQFF
TRBD1	NA	TRBV4-3	TRBJ1-2	TGCGCCAGCAGTCCCCGGGACAGGGCTGTCTATGGCTACACCTTC	CASSPRDRAVYGYTF
NA	NA	TRBV28	TRBJ2-7	TGTGCCAGCAGTCAAAACCTACAGGAGAGCTCCTACGAGCAGTACTTC	CASSQNLQESSYEQYF
TRBD2	NA	TRBV7-2	TRBJ2-7	TGTGCCAGCAGCTATGCGGGACTAGCGGGACAAGAGCAGTACTTC	CASSYAGLAGQEQYF
TRBD2	NA	TRBV27	TRBJ2-1	TGTGCCAGCAGCGTACTAGCGGGATACGATGAGCAGTTCTTC	CASSVLAGYDEQFF
NA	NA	TRBV5-1	TRBJ2-2	TGCGCCAGCAGCTTGGGACCGGCGGGGCGGGCTAACACCGGGGAGCTGTTTTTT	CASSLGPAGRANTGELFF
TRBD2	NA	TRBV6-5	TRBJ2-1	TGTGCCAGCAGGATAGCGGGAGGTCCCTACAATGAGCAGTTCTTC	CASRIAGGPYNEQFF